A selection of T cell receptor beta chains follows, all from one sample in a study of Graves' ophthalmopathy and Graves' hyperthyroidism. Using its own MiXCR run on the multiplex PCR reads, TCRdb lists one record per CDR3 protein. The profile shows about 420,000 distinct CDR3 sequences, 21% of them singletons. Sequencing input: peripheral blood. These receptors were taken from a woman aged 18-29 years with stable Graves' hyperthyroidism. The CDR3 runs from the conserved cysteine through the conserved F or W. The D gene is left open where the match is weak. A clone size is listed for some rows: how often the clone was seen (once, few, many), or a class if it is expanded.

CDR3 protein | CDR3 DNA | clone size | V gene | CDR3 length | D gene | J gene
CASSFRGTIYF | TGTGCCAGCAGTTTCCGTGGCACCATATATTTT | many | TRBV12-3/TRBV12-4 | 11 | NA | TRBJ1-3
CASSDGTGDTDTQYF | TGTGCCAGCAGTGACGGGACAGGGGACACAGATACGCAGTATTTT | many | TRBV6-4 | 15 | TRBD1 | TRBJ2-3
CASSIQPATSGSWSGELFF | TGTGCCAGTAGTATTCAACCAGCGACTAGCGGGAGCTGGTCCGGGGAGCTGTTTTTT | many | TRBV19 | 19 | TRBD2 | TRBJ2-2
CAWSGNVDTEAFF | TGTGCCTGGAGTGGAAACGTGGACACTGAAGCTTTCTTT | NA | TRBV30 | 13 | NA | TRBJ1-1
CSASPGSGQPQHF | TGCAGTGCTAGCCCCGGGTCGGGCCAGCCCCAGCATTTT | few | TRBV20-1 | 13 | NA | TRBJ1-5
CSADAAYEQYF | TGCAGTGCTGATGCAGCCTACGAGCAGTACTTC | NA | TRBV20-1 | 11 | NA | TRBJ2-7
CASSATVVGGHGELFF | TGCGCCAGCAGCGCCACGGTTGTTGGGGGCCACGGGGAGCTGTTTTTT | NA | TRBV4-1 | 16 | NA | TRBJ2-2
CASSLSPGAPKNIKYF | TGTGCCAGCAGCTTATCACCCGGGGCGCCCAAAAACATTAAGTACTTC | few | TRBV7-2 | 16 | NA | TRBJ2-4
CASTVSGDRISYEQYF | TGTGCCAGCACTGTCTCCGGGGACAGGATCTCCTACGAGCAGTACTTC | many | TRBV28 | 16 | TRBD1 | TRBJ2-7
CASGHYNQPQHF | TGCGCCAGCGGACACTACAATCAGCCCCAGCATTTT | many | TRBV4-1 | 12 | NA | TRBJ1-5
CASSLGVLGQETQYF | TGTGCCAGCAGTTTAGGGGTTTTGGGACAAGAGACCCAGTACTTC | many | TRBV12-3/TRBV12-4 | 15 | NA | TRBJ2-5
CASRRQTGQKNTEAFF | TGTGCCAGCAGGCGTCAGACGGGACAGAAGAACACTGAAGCTTTCTTT | few | TRBV28 | 16 | TRBD1 | TRBJ1-1
CASRRLKAGGYEQYF | TGTGCCAGCAGAAGACTTAAAGCGGGAGGTTACGAGCAGTACTTC | NA | TRBV6-1 | 15 | TRBD2 | TRBJ2-7
CASSQTGPYNSPLHF | TGTGCCAGCAGCCAGACAGGGCCATATAATTCACCCCTCCACTTT | many | TRBV11-2 | 15 | TRBD1 | TRBJ1-6
CASSLDEGSYEQYF | TGTGCCAGCAGTTTAGATGAGGGCTCCTACGAGCAGTACTTC | many | TRBV27 | 14 | NA | TRBJ2-7
CASTPGGGKGTYEQYF | TGTGCCAGCACTCCTGGGGGGGGGAAGGGGACCTACGAGCAGTACTTC | many | TRBV28 | 16 | TRBD2 | TRBJ2-7
CASAEQTTNTEAFF | TGTGCCAGCGCTGAGCAGACAACGAACACTGAAGCTTTCTTT | NA | TRBV6-2/TRBV6-3 | 14 | NA | TRBJ1-1
CASSGTSGRAHEQYF | TGCGCCAGCAGCGGGACTAGCGGGAGGGCCCACGAGCAGTACTTC | NA | TRBV5-1 | 15 | TRBD2 | TRBJ2-7
CASSQQGWNSPLHF | TGTGCCAGTAGCCAACAGGGGTGGAATTCACCCCTCCACTTT | many | TRBV19 | 14 | TRBD1 | TRBJ1-6
CASKESDTEAFF | TGTGCTAGTAAAGAGTCGGACACTGAAGCTTTCTTT | NA | TRBV12-5 | 12 | NA | TRBJ1-1
CASSPPGSGPQHF | TGTGCCAGCAGTCCCCCGGGGTCGGGGCCCCAGCATTTT | many | TRBV12-3/TRBV12-4 | 13 | NA | TRBJ1-5
CASSSRTGESYEQYF | TGTGCCAGCAGTTCCCGGACAGGTGAGAGCTACGAGCAGTACTTC | NA | TRBV12-3/TRBV12-4 | 15 | TRBD1 | TRBJ2-7
CASSLGQGSNYGYTF | TGTGCCAGCAGTCTCGGACAGGGGTCCAACTATGGCTACACCTTC | NA | TRBV6-1 | 15 | TRBD1 | TRBJ1-2
CASSSRQGSYEQYF | TGTGCCAGCAGTTCCCGACAGGGATCCTACGAGCAGTACTTC | many | TRBV7-2 | 14 | TRBD1 | TRBJ2-7
CASTFVGGSTESFF | TGTGCCAGTACCTTCGTCGGGGGAAGTACAGAATCTTTCTTT | few | TRBV19 | 14 | NA | TRBJ1-1
CASSPGTSGRVYEQYF | TGCGCCAGCAGTCCCGGGACTAGCGGGAGGGTGTACGAGCAGTACTTC | NA | TRBV4-3 | 16 | TRBD2 | TRBJ2-7
CASRATGSSPNEQYF | TGTGCCAGCAGGGCTACAGGGTCCTCTCCGAACGAGCAGTACTTC | many | TRBV2 | 15 | NA | TRBJ2-7
CASSEATDYEQYF | TGTGCCAGCAGTGAAGCGACGGATTACGAGCAGTACTTC | many | TRBV6-1 | 13 | NA | TRBJ2-7
CAWSPGGYEQYF | TGTGCCTGGAGTCCCGGGGGGTACGAGCAGTACTTC | many | TRBV30 | 12 | TRBD2 | TRBJ2-7
CASSPPAAIPWGYTF | TGTGCCAGCAGCCCCCCTGCGGCTATACCATGGGGCTACACCTTC | many | TRBV7-2 | 15 | NA | TRBJ1-2
CASSVGRGQGEAFF | TGTGCCAGCAGCGTAGGTAGGGGACAGGGTGAAGCTTTCTTT | NA | TRBV6-1 | 14 | TRBD1 | TRBJ1-1
CASKKAGPGGFTEAFF | TGTGCCAGTAAGAAGGCCGGCCCCGGGGGGTTTACTGAAGCTTTCTTT | many | TRBV19 | 16 | NA | TRBJ1-1
CACQLNTGELFF | TGCGCCTGCCAGCTGAACACCGGGGAGCTGTTTTTT | many | TRBV5-1 | 12 | NA | TRBJ2-2
CAHNLGPPYEQYF | TGTGCCCACAACTTGGGACCACCCTACGAGCAGTACTTC | many | TRBV6-7 | 13 | NA | TRBJ2-7
CSASGLVYEQYF | TGCAGTGCTTCCGGACTAGTCTACGAGCAGTACTTC | many | TRBV20-1 | 12 | TRBD2 | TRBJ2-7
CASSLEGLAYEQYF | TGCGCCAGCAGCTTGGAAGGCCTAGCCTACGAGCAGTACTTC | many | TRBV5-1 | 14 | NA | TRBJ2-7
CASSVGGGFEQYF | TGTGCCAGCAGTGTGGGGGGGGGATTCGAGCAGTACTTC | many | TRBV6-4 | 13 | TRBD2 | TRBJ2-7
CASSPATWTLQNTDAFF | TGCGCCAGCAGCCCGGCCACTTGGACCCTTCAAAACACTGACGCTTTCTTT | NA | TRBV4-1 | 17 | NA | TRBJ1-1
CASSLGLVAETQYF | TGTGCCAGCAGCTTGGGACTAGTTGCCGAGACCCAGTACTTC | NA | TRBV7-2 | 14 | TRBD2 | TRBJ2-5
CASNKRGGETQYF | TGTGCCAGCAATAAAAGGGGGGGCGAGACCCAGTACTTC | NA | TRBV2 | 13 | NA | TRBJ2-5
CASMGGGSNQPQHF | TGTGCCAGCATGGGAGGAGGGAGCAATCAGCCCCAGCATTTT | NA | TRBV27 | 14 | NA | TRBJ1-5
CASSLYPRGRNYGYTF | TGTGCCAGCAGTTTATATCCGAGGGGAAGAAACTATGGCTACACCTTC | many | TRBV12-3/TRBV12-4 | 16 | NA | TRBJ1-2
CASSSFRTSDDTGELFF | TGTGCTAGCAGCTCTTTTCGGACTAGCGATGACACCGGGGAGCTGTTTTTT | many | TRBV7-7 | 17 | TRBD2 | TRBJ2-2
CSVEGKGYEQYF | TGCAGCGTTGAAGGAAAGGGTTACGAGCAGTACTTC | many | TRBV29-1 | 12 | NA | TRBJ2-7
CASSLGQRGYEQYF | TGTGCCAGTAGTCTAGGACAGAGGGGATACGAGCAGTACTTC | few | TRBV19 | 14 | NA | TRBJ2-7
CASSPTDRAYEQYF | TGTGCCAGCAGCCCAACGGACAGGGCGTACGAGCAGTACTTC | many | TRBV13 | 14 | TRBD1 | TRBJ2-7
CASRRDTLNTEAFF | TGTGCCAGCAGACGGGACACCCTGAACACTGAAGCTTTCTTT | NA | TRBV6-1 | 14 | NA | TRBJ1-1
CATTRPGRCNQPQHF | TGTGCCACCACGAGGCCGGGGCGTTGCAATCAGCCCCAGCATTTT | NA | TRBV24-1 | 15 | NA | TRBJ1-5
CASRRGRENEQYF | TGTGCCAGCAGGCGGGGGAGAGAGAACGAGCAGTACTTC | many | TRBV6-1 | 13 | TRBD2 | TRBJ2-7
CASSLAGLAAVYEQYF | TGTGCCAGCAGCTTAGCTGGCCTAGCGGCGGTCTACGAGCAGTACTTC | many | TRBV7-2 | 16 | TRBD2 | TRBJ2-7
CASSQGMTVNIQYF | TGTGCCAGCAGCCAAGGGATGACAGTAAACATTCAGTACTTC | many | TRBV7-2 | 14 | NA | TRBJ2-4
CASSTRLRKETQYF | TGTGCCAGCAGTACCAGGTTGCGAAAAGAGACCCAGTACTTC | many | TRBV28 | 14 | NA | TRBJ2-5
CASSLPGIGSEQYF | TGTGCCAGCAGTTTACCGGGGATCGGGTCCGAGCAGTACTTC | NA | TRBV12-3/TRBV12-4 | 14 | NA | TRBJ2-7
CASSPQGTFYGYTF | TGTGCCAGCAGCCCTCAGGGGACTTTCTATGGCTACACCTTC | many | TRBV7-8 | 14 | NA | TRBJ1-2